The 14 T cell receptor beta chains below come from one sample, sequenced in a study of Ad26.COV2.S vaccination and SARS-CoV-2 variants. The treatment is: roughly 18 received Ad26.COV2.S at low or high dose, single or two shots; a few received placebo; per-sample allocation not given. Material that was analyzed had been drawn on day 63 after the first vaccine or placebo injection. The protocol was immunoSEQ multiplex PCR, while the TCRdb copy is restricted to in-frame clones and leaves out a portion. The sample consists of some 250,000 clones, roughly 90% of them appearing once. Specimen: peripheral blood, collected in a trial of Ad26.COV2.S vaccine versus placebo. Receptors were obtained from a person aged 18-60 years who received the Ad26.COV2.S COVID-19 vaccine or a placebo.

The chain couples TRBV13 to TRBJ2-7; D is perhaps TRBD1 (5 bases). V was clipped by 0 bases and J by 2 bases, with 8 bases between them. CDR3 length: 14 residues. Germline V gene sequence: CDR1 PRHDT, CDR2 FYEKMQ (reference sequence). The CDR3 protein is CASSLGDTTYEQYF. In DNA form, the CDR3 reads TGTGCCAGCAGCTTAGGGGACACCACCTACGAGCAGTACTTC.

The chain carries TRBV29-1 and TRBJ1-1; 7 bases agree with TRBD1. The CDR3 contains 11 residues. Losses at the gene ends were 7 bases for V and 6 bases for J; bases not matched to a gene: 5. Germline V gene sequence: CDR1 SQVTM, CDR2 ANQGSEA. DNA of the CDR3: TGCAGCGCCGGTACAGGGGCTGAAGCTTTCTTT. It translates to CSAGTGAEAFF.

CDR3 sequence reads: CASSELRSGTGGYNEQFF. CDR3 DNA sequence: TGTGCCAGCAGTGAACTGAGATCCGGGACAGGGGGCTACAATGAGCAGTTCTTC. The genes are TRBV25-1 and TRBJ2-1, with 11 bases matching TRBD1. V was pared by 2 bases and J by 3 bases, with 9 bases of the junction left unmatched. The CDR3 extends over 18 amino acids. The germline V gene encodes CDR1 MGHDK and CDR2 SYGVNS.

The CDR3 spells CASSLGKTYEQYF. For the CDR3, the DNA is TGTGCCAGCAGCTTAGGCAAAACCTACGAGCAGTACTTC. V usage is TRBV7-2 and J usage is TRBJ2-7; no reliable D call. CDR1 is SGHTA, CDR2 FQGNSA, per germline. Trimming left V 1 base short and J 2 bases short, with 6 bases between. The CDR3 is 13 residues long.

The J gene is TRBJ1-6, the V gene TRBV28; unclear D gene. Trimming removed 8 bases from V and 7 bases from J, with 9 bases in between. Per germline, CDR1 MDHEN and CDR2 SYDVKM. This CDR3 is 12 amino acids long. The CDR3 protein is CASFTGNSPLHF. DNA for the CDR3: TGTGCCAGCTTTACGGGGAATTCACCCCTCCACTTT.

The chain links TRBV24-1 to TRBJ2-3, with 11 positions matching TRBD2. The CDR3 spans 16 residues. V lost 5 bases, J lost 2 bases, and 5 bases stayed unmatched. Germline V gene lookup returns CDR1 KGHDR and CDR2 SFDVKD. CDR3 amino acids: CATSVRLAGNTDTQYF. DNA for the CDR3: TGTGCCACCAGTGTCCGACTAGCGGGGAACACAGATACGCAGTATTTT.

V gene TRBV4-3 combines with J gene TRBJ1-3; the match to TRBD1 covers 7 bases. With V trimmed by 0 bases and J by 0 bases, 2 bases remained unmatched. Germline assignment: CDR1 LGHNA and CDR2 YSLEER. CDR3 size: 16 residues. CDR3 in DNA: TGCGCCAGCAGCCAAGATCGGACAGGCTCTGGAAACACCATATATTTT. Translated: CASSQDRTGSGNTIYF.

The CDR3 region is CASSLGAAQHF. The CDR3 DNA reads as TGTGCCAGCAGTTTAGGGGCGGCCCAGCATTTT. V and J are TRBV28 and TRBJ1-5; maybe TRBD1 (5 bases). The V end was cut by 2 bases, the J end by 11 bases, with 7 bases between. From germline, CDR1 is MDHEN and CDR2 SYDVKM. CDR3 length: 11 amino acids.

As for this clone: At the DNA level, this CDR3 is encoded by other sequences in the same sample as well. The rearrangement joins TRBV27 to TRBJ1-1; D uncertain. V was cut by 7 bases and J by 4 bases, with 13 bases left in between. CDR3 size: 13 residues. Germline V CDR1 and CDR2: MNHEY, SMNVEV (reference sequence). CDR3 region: CASTPGVGTEAFF. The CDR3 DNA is TGTGCCAGCACCCCCGGGGTCGGCACTGAAGCTTTCTTT.

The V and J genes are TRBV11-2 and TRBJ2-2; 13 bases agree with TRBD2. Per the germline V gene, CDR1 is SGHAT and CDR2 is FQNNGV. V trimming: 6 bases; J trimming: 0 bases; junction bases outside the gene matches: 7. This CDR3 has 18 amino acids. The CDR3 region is CASSRTSGGAANTGELFF. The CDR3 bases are TGTGCCAGCAGTCGCACTAGCGGGGGGGCAGCGAACACCGGGGAGCTGTTTTTT.

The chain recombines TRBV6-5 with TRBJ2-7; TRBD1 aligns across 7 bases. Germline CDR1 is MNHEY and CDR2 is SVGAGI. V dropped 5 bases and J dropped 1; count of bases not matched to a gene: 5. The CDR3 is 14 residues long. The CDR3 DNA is TGTGCCAGCAGTCGAGGGGACAGTTCCTACGAGCAGTACTTC. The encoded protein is CASSRGDSSYEQYF.

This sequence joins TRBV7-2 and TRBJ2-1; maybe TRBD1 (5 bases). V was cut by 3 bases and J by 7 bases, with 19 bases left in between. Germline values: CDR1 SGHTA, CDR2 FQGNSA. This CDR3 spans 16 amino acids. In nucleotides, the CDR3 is TGTGCCAGCAGCTTTGGGGCAGCAGCGCAGTTGAATGAGCAGTTCTTC. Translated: CASSFGAAAQLNEQFF. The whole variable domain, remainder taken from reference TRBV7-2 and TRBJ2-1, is GAGVSQSPSNKVTEKGKDVELRCDPISGHTALYWYRQSLGQGLEFLIYFQGNSAPDKSGLPSDRFSAERTGGSVSTLTIQRTQQEDSAVYLCASSFGAAAQLNEQFFGPGTRLTVL.

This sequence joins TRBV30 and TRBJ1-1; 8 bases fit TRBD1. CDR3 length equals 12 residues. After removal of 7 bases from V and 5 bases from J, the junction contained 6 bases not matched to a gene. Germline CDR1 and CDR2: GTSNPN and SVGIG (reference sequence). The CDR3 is CASWTGRTEAFF. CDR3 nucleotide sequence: TGTGCCTCGTGGACAGGGAGGACTGAAGCTTTCTTT.

CDR3 DNA: TGTGCCAGCAGGTTAATTAACACCGGGGAGCTGTTTTTT. Its protein product is CASRLINTGELFF. V gene TRBV2 combines with J gene TRBJ2-2; the D is unclear. Germline V gene sequence: CDR1 SNHLY, CDR2 FYNNEI. The V gene lost 6 bases and the J gene lost 2 bases, with 7 bases spanning the gap. The CDR3 length is 13 residues.